This T cell receptor (beta chain) was recorded in a study of T cell responses to AZD1222 COVID-19 vaccine. Turning to the study itself: Investigators merged groups given second doses at roughly 4 or roughly 12 weeks.

Some clones are missing from TCRdb's copy, which holds only in-frame ones; the method was immunoSEQ multiplex PCR. The sample has around 80,000 clones, about 88% seen once. This clone was counted a few times. Antigen: not known. V lost 7 bases and J lost 7; bases outside the gene matches: 9. The length of the CDR3 is 13 residues. Looked up from germline, CDR1 is MDHEN and CDR2 is SYDVKM. Whole-study results and caveats: Donors were chiefly white British, with a greater number of females, and clonal diversity was perhaps underestimated.

The V call is TRBV28, the J call TRBJ1-1; 7 bases align to TRBD1. Sample: peripheral blood, taken on day 0 of AZD1222 vaccination. The source is an adult in good health. In DNA, the CDR3 is TGTGCCAGCACCTTTGACAGGGTTGGTGAAGCTTTCTTT. It yields the protein CASTFDRVGEAFF.